Listed below are T cell receptor beta chains from one sample, sequenced in a study of T-cell reconstitution after alpha-beta-depleted transplantation in children. MiXCR, applied by TCRdb to the PCR reads, yields one record per CDR3 protein. The table lists approximately 490,000 distinct CDR3 sequences, approximately 12% of them singletons. Sequenced here: PBMCs from the stem cell graft donor, sampled from the stem cell graft. These receptors were obtained from a human donor who donated a stem cell graft to a child with combined immunodeficiency. The CDR3 runs from the conserved cysteine through the conserved F or W. The D gene is left open where the match is weak. Not all rows give a size; the values are once, few, many and, for expanded clones, a class.

TRBJ2-5 | few | TRBV28 | TRBD2 | TGTGCCAGCAGTGCCCCCCCCGGGACTAGTTGGGAGACCCAGTACTTC | CASSAPPGTSWETQYF
TRBJ1-6 | few | TRBV12-3/TRBV12-4 | TRBD1 | TGTGCCAGCAGAAAAGACAGGGGGCGTTCACCCCTCCACTTT | CASRKDRGRSPLHF
TRBJ2-4 | few | TRBV13 | . | TGTGCCAGCAACAACAGGGTGTGGGCCAAAAACATTCAGTACTTC | CASNNRVWAKNIQYF
TRBJ2-7 | . | TRBV4-2 | . | TGTGCCAGCAGCCCCCTTAGCGCGAACTCCTACGAGCAGTACTTC | CASSPLSANSYEQYF
TRBJ2-5 | . | TRBV7-3 | TRBD2 | TGTGCCAGCAGCACGGCGGGGGGATGGGGGGAGACCCAGTACTTC | CASSTAGGWGETQYF
TRBJ2-3 | many | TRBV24-1 | TRBD2 | TGTGCCACCAGTGATCCGCCTAGGGGTGCGGGAGTCCCAGATACGCAGTATTTT | CATSDPPRGAGVPDTQYF
TRBJ2-5 | many | TRBV12-3/TRBV12-4 | TRBD2 | TGTGCCAGCAGTCTCACCCGGACTAGCGCTCAAGAGACCCAGTACTTC | CASSLTRTSAQETQYF
TRBJ1-6 | few | TRBV9 | . | TGTGCCAGCAGCGTAGCAGGGGACACGGGAATGTCCCTCCACTTT | CASSVAGDTGMSLHF
TRBJ2-5 | . | TRBV5-1 | TRBD1 | TGCGCCAGCAGCGTGGACAGGGGGGAAGAGACCCAGTACTTC | CASSVDRGEETQYF
TRBJ2-7 | few | TRBV5-6 | . | TGTGCCAGCAGCTTGGATCAGCGGTCAGTTGCTTACGAGCAGTACTTC | CASSLDQRSVAYEQYF
TRBJ2-3 | many | TRBV18 | TRBD1 | TGTGCCAGCTCACCCTCAGGGGGACAAGATACGCAGTATTTT | CASSPSGGQDTQYF
TRBJ2-1 | many | TRBV12-3/TRBV12-4 | TRBD2 | TGTGCCAGCAGTCCCCCGGGGACTAGCGGGGGAAATGAGCAGTTCTTC | CASSPPGTSGGNEQFF
TRBJ2-5 | . | TRBV7-2 | . | TGTGCCAGCAGCTTAAGGTCTTCCATGGAGACCCAGTACTTC | CASSLRSSMETQYF
TRBJ2-2 | many | TRBV6-4 | TRBD1 | TGTGCCAGCAGAGATGGGACAGGCGGGACCGGGGAGCTGTTTTTT | CASRDGTGGTGELFF
TRBJ2-7 | . | TRBV7-2 | TRBD1 | TGTGCCAGCAGCTTTACGGGACAGAGTTACGAGCAGTACTTC | CASSFTGQSYEQYF
TRBJ2-1 | . | TRBV14 | . | TGTGCCAGCAGCCAAGAGCAGGGATCCAATGAGCAGTTCTTC | CASSQEQGSNEQFF
TRBJ2-7 | many | TRBV29-1 | . | TGCAGCGTTTCTATAGGGGAACCTTTTGAGCAGTACTTC | CSVSIGEPFEQYF
TRBJ2-5 | . | TRBV6-1 | TRBD2 | TGTGCCAGCAGTGGGGACATTAGCGGGGGCGAAGAGACCCAGTACTTC | CASSGDISGGEETQYF
TRBJ2-7 | few | TRBV20-1 | . | TGCAGTGCTAGATCGGAACCCTACGAGCAGTACTTC | CSARSEPYEQYF
TRBJ2-7 | . | TRBV12-3/TRBV12-4 | . | TGTGCCAGCAGTTTATCGGGGACCCCCCTGGTCGAGCAGTACTTC | CASSLSGTPLVEQYF
TRBJ2-2 | . | TRBV9 | TRBD2 | TGTGCCAGTGGGGGGGGAGGCCGCGGAACCGGGGAGCTGTTTTTT | CASGGGGRGTGELFF
TRBJ1-2 | few | TRBV12-3/TRBV12-4 | . | TGTGCCAGCAGTTTCCGAAAGGATTTGGGTGGCTACACCTTC | CASSFRKDLGGYTF
TRBJ2-5 | . | TRBV5-5 | . | TGTGCCAGCAGAGACTTTATGGGACGCCAAGAGACCCAGTACTTC | CASRDFMGRQETQYF
TRBJ2-1 | . | TRBV20-1 | TRBD2 | TGCAGTGCTAGAAGGACTAGCTCGGGTTACAATGAGCAGTTCTTC | CSARRTSSGYNEQFF
TRBJ2-1 | many | TRBV7-7 | TRBD2 | TGTGCCAGCAGCTCAGGACTAGCGCACAATGAGCAGTTCTTC | CASSSGLAHNEQFF
TRBJ2-3 | . | TRBV2 | TRBD2 | TGTGCCAGCAGTACCCCGATAGGGCTAGCGGGAGTGGATACGCAGTATTTT | CASSTPIGLAGVDTQYF